This T cell receptor (beta chain) was captured by sequencing in a study of CD4 T cells in relation to SARS-CoV-2 and coronaviruses. The protocol was immunoSEQ multiplex PCR, while the TCRdb copy is restricted to in-frame clones and leaves out a portion. This table has tens of thousands of clones, 70% to 90% appearing once. CDR1 SGHTA and CDR2 FQGNSA come from the germline V gene. V gave up 0 bases and J gave up 10 bases, with 10 bases separating them. The CDR3 is 13 amino acids. The sequence was obtained from an adult with COVID-19. Input material: memory CD4+ T cells from PBMCs. The gene calls are TRBV7-2 and TRBJ1-5; D not certain. This CDR3 is CASSLALEGPQHF. Written as DNA, the CDR3 is TGTGCCAGCAGCTTAGCGCTTGAAGGCCCCCAGCATTTT.